This entry describes one T cell receptor (beta chain). It lacks a known antigen. At one end the junction does not follow the germline gene, possibly because of a read error. CDR1 and CDR2, looked up from the germline V gene (reference sequence), are SEHNR and FQNEAQ. The CDR3 runs 13 residues from the cysteine to the phenylalanine. Only the CDR3 region is kept as DNA, spanning 39 bases read in frame from base 1. Using the deep immunoSEQ assay, multiplex PCR amplified TCR CDR3 regions from genomic DNA. Extracted genomic DNA from each cell subset was spread evenly across all wells of several immunoSEQ 96-well plates, with each plate serving as a replicate. For sorted subsets, about 200 ng genomic DNA, equal to tens of thousands of T cell genomes, was loaded into each replicate PCR. Purified libraries were measured with a Qubit 3.0 fluorometer, size-checked on a Bioanalyzer 2100, and measured again with the KAPA Library Quantification kit. A separate single-read 150-cycle Illumina NextSeq 550 flow cell was used to sequence each immunoSEQ 96-well plate. Per the authors' processing: Because the immunoSEQ output held only junctional sequences and lacked quality scores, the filtering could not match the filtering applied to full-length reads. Sequences were annotated with PyIR, a Python wrapper for IgBLAST v1.9, using IMGT germline references to assign V/J genes and CDR3. Reads with weak V/J assignments (E-value above 1e-6), missing CDR3, stop codons, out-of-frame junctions, or ambiguous translated residues were removed. V3J clonotypes were defined by identical inferred V gene, J gene, and CDR3 amino acid sequence. Percentage overlap between repertoires was computed as shared unique clonotypes divided by the size of the smaller repertoire. Three approaches were used to assess repertoire richness: RTK rarefaction, the Chao1 estimator, and Recon v2.1 estimates of unobserved clonotypes. Generation probabilities were computed with OLGA for all TCRbeta clonotypes obtained by the gDNA method from several donors. TCRdb re-hosts the immuneACCESS table, in-frame sequences only. Its copies lack some clones; in the studies checked, an unresolved V gene accounts for under half of them, and the cause for the rest is not known. V and J calls and clone size are as listed in that table; D and trimming were resolved from the DNA. Counted in this sample were 1.6 million or so clones; roughly 96% of them appeared once. Jointly, the top ten make up roughly 1.1% of the sample.

The data were taken from a study of shared clonotypes between healthy human individuals (dated by TCRdb to about 2020). The study in broad terms: The cohort comprised a couple of women and a few men aged 18 to 49 years. For each donor, three plates each were used for CD4 naive and CD4 memory, two plates were used for CD8 naive, and one plate was used for CD8 memory. The study deeply sequenced blood TCR repertoires of about five healthy adults to estimate repertoire size and the extent of clonotype sharing between individuals. Libraries were prepared and TCR repertoires were sequenced by different laboratories using diverse techniques, in order to increase sequencing depth and limit assay-specific biases. Each donor's leukapheresis produced roughly between about 0.85 and 10 billion PBMCs. The study at large found these results: Across four donors, around 5% of naive CD4, approximately 3.5% of naive CD8, around 2.1% of memory CD4, and roughly 0.41% of memory CD8 clonotypes were shared. Naive subsets generally had larger estimated clonotype richness than memory subsets. Sampling was restricted to blood, and TCR repertoires in tissue are likely to differ from TCR repertoires in blood. Pairwise subsampling led to the expectation that sequencing depth would affect the degree of clonotype sharing among donors. Rarefaction of sorted-subset datasets indicated incomplete sequencing despite the large sequencing depth. The small number of donors limited the genetic and exposure-history diversity represented. Higher generation probabilities were observed for clonotypes shared by all four sorted-subset donors than for non-shared clonotypes.

Healthy HIV-negative adults with no recently reported acute infections or vaccinations were included as donors. Every donor was a Caucasian adult residing in Nashville, Tennessee, USA. CD4+ T cells were enriched through magnetic negative selection, after which naive cells were positively selected on CD45RA and the remaining negative fraction served as the memory subset. Blood was collected by leukapheresis, and PBMCs were isolated by Ficoll-Histopaque density gradient centrifugation and then cryopreserved in liquid nitrogen vapor phase. Analytical flow cytometry was used to check the purity and quantity of each magnetically sorted T cell population. Genomic DNA was isolated from each sorted fraction and quantified by UV absorbance on a Nanodrop 2000c.

The source material was naive CD4+ T cells sorted from blood. This specimen's cell subset or site label, interpreted: CD45RA+ positively selected. The V gene is TRBV7-9 and the J gene is TRBJ2-7, with 8 bases in between that match TRBD2. This receptor was identified in a man under 40 in good health. This receptor carries the CDR3 CASSLAGWQEQYF. The DNA sequence is TGTGCCAGCAGTTTAGCGGGATGGCAAGAGCAGTACTTC.